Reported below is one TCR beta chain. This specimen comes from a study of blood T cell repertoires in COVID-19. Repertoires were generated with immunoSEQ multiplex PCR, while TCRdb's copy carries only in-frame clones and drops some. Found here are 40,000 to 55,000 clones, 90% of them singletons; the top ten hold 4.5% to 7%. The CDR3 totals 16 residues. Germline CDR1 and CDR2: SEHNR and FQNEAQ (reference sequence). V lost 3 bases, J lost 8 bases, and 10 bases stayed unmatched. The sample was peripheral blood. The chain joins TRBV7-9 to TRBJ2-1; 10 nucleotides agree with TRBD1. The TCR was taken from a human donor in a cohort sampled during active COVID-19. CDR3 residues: CASSFLLGQGSYEQFF. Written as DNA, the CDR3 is TGTGCCAGCAGCTTTCTACTGGGACAGGGGAGCTATGAGCAGTTCTTC.